This T cell receptor (beta chain) was retrieved from a study of OX40 agonist ivuxolimab in advanced cancers. At the level of the study: Three patients, one with hepatocellular carcinoma and two with cutaneous melanoma, achieved partial responses. Study-wide points: On average, CD8+ T cells had more expanded clones than CD4+. Antigen specificity of clonally expanded peripheral T cells was not established. CD4+ and CD8+ blood T cells expanded clonally by week 6 at 0.1 to 3.0 mg/kg.

This clone was observed a handful of times. The antigen is not known. The assay was immunoSEQ multiplex PCR, and TCRdb's table has in-frame clones only and misses some. The sample includes around 59,000 clones, roughly nine tenths of them seen just once. The CDR3 loop spans 12 amino acids. Germline V gene data show CDR1 as PRHDT and CDR2 as FYEKMQ (reference sequence). Trimming left V 4 bases short and J 8 bases short, with 8 bases between. The sequencing here drew on CD4+ or CD8+ T cells sorted from blood, taken in a trial of the OX40 agonist ivuxolimab. The gene calls are TRBV13 and TRBJ2-2; the D is unclear. This TCR was recovered from an adult with an advanced solid tumor such as melanoma, head and neck, liver or kidney cancer. CDR3 DNA: TGTGCCAGCAGCTCCCTCAATGGGGAGCTGTTTTTT. It is translated as CASSSLNGELFF. Full variable domain (outside the CDR3, taken from reference TRBV13 and TRBJ2-2): AAGVIQSPRHLIKEKRETATLKCYPIPRHDTVYWYQQGPGQDPQFLISFYEKMQSDKGSIPDRFSAQQFSDYHSELNMSSLELGDSALYFCASSSLNGELFFGEGSRLTVL.